The 32 T cell receptor beta chains in this list originate from one sample, sequenced in a study of molecular identifiers for immune sequencing clone quantification. From the PCR reads, TCRdb called clonotypes with MiXCR, one entry per CDR3 protein. The repertoire holds 300,000 to 350,000 distinct CDR3 sequences, over 20% seen once, with 0.81% in the top ten. Sequenced sample: naive CD8+ T cells from blood, with Jurkat cell RNA spiked in. Subset specified: FACS-sorted CD8+CD4-CCR7+CD45RA+ naive T cells. The receptors here all came from a human donor in good health. Some libraries in this study had Jurkat cell RNA spiked in.

In this sample, this clonotype turned up many times. The CDR3 nucleotides read TGTGCCAGCACCACCGGCAGGGGCGGTGGTGAAGCTTTCTTT. Encoded protein: CASTTGRGGGEAFF. J is TRBJ1-1 and V is TRBV6-2 or TRBV6-3, with D possibly TRBD1 on 6 matching bases. V gave up 7 bases and J gave up 7 bases, with 19 bases separating them. CDR1 MNHEY and CDR2 SVGEGT come from the germline V gene. The CDR3 is 14 amino acids.

This chain connects TRBV7-9 to TRBJ1-1; D not certain. Germline CDR1 is SEHNR and CDR2 is FQNEAQ (reference sequence). Trimming took 2 bases from V and 0 from J, leaving 7 bases between them. The CDR3 spans 14 residues. The CDR3: CASSLPGLNTEAFF. DNA of the CDR3: TGTGCCAGCAGCTTACCGGGCCTGAACACTGAAGCTTTCTTT. The variable domain in full, with the rest retrieved from reference TRBV7-9 and TRBJ1-1, is DTGVSQNPRHKITKRGQNVTFRCDPISEHNRLYWYRQTLGQGPEFLTYFQNEAQLEKSRLLSDRFSAERPKGSFSTLEIQRTEQGDSAMYLCASSLPGLNTEAFFGQGTRLTVV.

This clonotype has ten or more counts. V gene TRBV7-9 combines with J gene TRBJ2-7, with 7 bases identical to TRBD1. CDR3 length: 15 residues. With V trimmed by 5 bases and J by 3 bases, 10 bases remained unmatched. Germline assignment: CDR1 SEHNR and CDR2 FQNEAQ (reference sequence). CDR3 bases: TGTGCCAGCAGCCCTAGACAGGGATCAATCTACGAGCAGTACTTC. Protein sequence: CASSPRQGSIYEQYF.

This clonotype was detected only a few times. V is TRBV20-1 and J is TRBJ1-2; no firm D call. The CDR3 runs 15 residues. CDR1 is DFQATT and CDR2 is SNEGSKA in the germline V gene (reference sequence). V lost 0 bases, J lost 5 bases, and 16 bases lay in between. As DNA, the CDR3 is TGCAGTGCTAGAGACCGGAACTTAGGAGTTTATGGCTACACCTTC. This sequence encodes CSARDRNLGVYGYTF.

The chain recombines TRBV20-1 with TRBJ2-7; TRBD2 agrees at 8 bases. The CDR3 sequence is 15 residues long. Per the germline V gene, CDR1 is DFQATT and CDR2 is SNEGSKA (reference sequence). J gave up 6 bases and V 5 bases, and 15 bases lay outside the gene matches. The CDR3 coding sequence is TGCAGTGCTCCCCGGAGCGGCGGGAGGACCTTCGAGCAGTACTTC. Protein: CSAPRSGGRTFEQYF.

The chain couples TRBV6-2 or TRBV6-3 to TRBJ2-7; tentatively, D is TRBD2 (6 bases). Deletions cut 7 bases from V and 2 bases from J, with 24 bases between. The CDR3 is 17 amino acids. CDR1 and CDR2 from the germline V gene are MNHEY and SVGEGT. The CDR3 DNA sequence: TGTGCCAGCAAGCAATCCCAACAGGAATGGGAGGCCTACGAGCAGTACTTC. It yields the protein CASKQSQQEWEAYEQYF.

The chain joins TRBV11-2 to TRBJ2-1; weak D call: TRBD1 (6 bases). Germline CDR1 reads SGHAT; CDR2 reads FQNNGV. The germline V and J ends were trimmed by 1 base and 10 bases, with 11 bases remaining between them. CDR3 size: 13 residues. The CDR3 protein is CASSLGKTGEQFF. The CDR3 nucleotides are TGTGCCAGCAGCTTAGGAAAGACAGGAGAGCAGTTCTTC.

This clonotype was counted a few times. The chain carries TRBV12-5 and TRBJ1-4, with D possibly being TRBD1 (5 bases). Trimming removed 6 bases from V and 6 bases from J, with 17 bases in between. The CDR3 consists of 15 residues. Germline V gene lookup returns CDR1 LGHNT and CDR2 FRNRAP. CDR3 in DNA: TGTGCTAGTGGCCAGCCCGGGGGGGGGTATGAAAAACTGTTTTTT. This sequence encodes CASGQPGGGYEKLFF.

Note on this clonotype: This may come from a read error, since a much larger clone is one base off. The chain carries TRBV9 and TRBJ1-1; 7 nucleotides match TRBD1. CDR3 size: 14 residues. From germline, CDR1 is SGDLS and CDR2 YYNGEE. The CDR3 is CASSGQGTNAEAFF. The CDR3 nucleotides read TGTGCCAGCAGCGGACAGGGTACGAACGCTGAAGCTTTCTTT.

Concerning this clonotype itself: At one end, the junction sequence differs from germline, possibly due to a read error. This chain links TRBV6-2 or TRBV6-3 with TRBJ1-1; D is perhaps TRBD1 (5 bases). The CDR3 consists of 14 residues. From germline, CDR1 is MNHEY and CDR2 SVGEGT. The CDR3: CASGYALGGTEAFF. The CDR3 DNA sequence: TGTGCCAGCGGTTACGCTTTGGGGGGCACTGAAGCTTTCTTT.

This clonotype has a count of ten or more. V gene TRBV27 combines with J gene TRBJ2-7, with 9 bases lining up with TRBD1. The ends lost 6 bases at V and 4 bases at J; junction bases unmatched: 4. Germline CDR1 reads MNHEY; CDR2 reads SMNVEV (reference sequence). The CDR3 has 13 residues. CDR3 in DNA: TGTGCCAGCAGACAGGGGGCTTCGTACGAGCAGTACTTC. Its protein product is CASRQGASYEQYF.

This clonotype was detected only once. The chain employs TRBV7-9 and TRBJ2-7; 8 nucleotides line up with TRBD1. J was trimmed by 4 bases and V by 1 base; bases with no gene match: 9. Germline V gene sequence: CDR1 SEHNR, CDR2 FQNEAQ (reference sequence). The CDR3 is 16 residues long. CDR3 bases: TGTGCCAGCAGCTTAGAGTGGCCAGGGGGCAGGTACGAGCAGTACTTC. It specifies CASSLEWPGGRYEQYF.

Ten or more counts support this clonotype. The CDR3 DNA reads TGTGCCAGCAGCTTAAGTACCGGGGCCAACGTCCTGACTTTC. Translating gives CASSLSTGANVLTF. The chain recombines TRBV13 with TRBJ2-6, with no clear D. This CDR3 spans 14 amino acids. Germline V gives CDR1 PRHDT, CDR2 FYEKMQ (reference sequence). The ends were cut back, 2 bases at V and 4 bases at J, with 6 bases in the middle.

This clonotype was recorded many times. The CDR3: CASSLSRTADTEAFF. CDR3 coding DNA: TGTGCCAGCAGTTTATCCCGGACAGCGGACACTGAAGCTTTCTTT. This chain uses TRBV27 with TRBJ1-1, with D possibly matching TRBD1 (6 bases). Trimming shortened V by 0 bases and J by 3 bases, and 11 bases separated the two germline ends. Germline V CDR1 and CDR2: MNHEY, SMNVEV (reference sequence). The CDR3 spans 15 residues.

This clonotype was detected ten times or more. This chain connects TRBV4-3 to TRBJ1-6, with D perhaps TRBD1 (5 bases). The germline gives CDR1 LGHNA, CDR2 YSLEER. The CDR3 runs 19 residues. V lost 6 bases, J lost 9 bases, and 30 bases lay in between. CDR3 coding DNA: TGCGCCAGCAGTCGACTCACGACGACCAGCGGGACGGCCGGTTCACCCCTCCACTTT. Its translation is CASSRLTTTSGTAGSPLHF.

The gene calls are TRBV7-3 and TRBJ2-3, with D possibly matching TRBD2 (5 bases). There are 17 residues in the CDR3. The V end was cut by 5 bases, the J end by 2 bases, with 20 bases between. The germline CDR1 and CDR2 sequences are SGHTA and FQGTGA. CDR3 region: CASSPERTGGFTDTQYF. CDR3 DNA: TGTGCCAGCAGCCCCGAGCGGACTGGCGGCTTCACAGATACGCAGTATTTT.

The rearrangement joins TRBV11-2 to TRBJ2-7, with D possibly being TRBD2 (5 bases). The CDR3 length is 14 residues. V shed 5 bases and J shed 3 bases, with 14 bases lying between them. Per the germline V gene, CDR1 is SGHAT and CDR2 is FQNNGV. The CDR3 loop reads CASSPEGWHYEQYF. The CDR3 DNA is TGTGCCAGCAGCCCTGAGGGCTGGCACTACGAGCAGTACTTC.

Many counts were recorded for this clonotype. The chain joins TRBV19 to TRBJ2-7, with TRBD2 matching 10 bases. The CDR3 runs 14 residues. Germline V gene lookup returns CDR1 LNHDA and CDR2 SQIVND (reference sequence). V shed 3 bases and J 5 bases; nucleotides not matched to a gene: 4. Here the CDR3 reads CASSMSSGSDEQYF. The CDR3 nucleotides read TGTGCCAGTAGTATGTCTAGCGGGAGCGACGAGCAGTACTTC.

The gene calls are TRBV13 and TRBJ1-6; possible D gene TRBD1, 5 bases. CDR3 length: 17 amino acids. Trimming removed 0 bases at V and 0 bases at J, with 9 bases between. Germline CDR1 reads PRHDT; CDR2 reads FYEKMQ (reference sequence). CDR3 sequence (DNA): TGTGCCAGCAGCTTAGGCCGGGACGGCTCCTATAATTCACCCCTCCACTTT. Residues: CASSLGRDGSYNSPLHF. Full variable domain (remainder filled in from reference TRBV13 and TRBJ1-6): AAGVIQSPRHLIKEKRETATLKCYPIPRHDTVYWYQQGPGQDPQFLISFYEKMQSDKGSIPDRFSAQQFSDYHSELNMSSLELGDSALYFCASSLGRDGSYNSPLHFGNGTRLTVT.

This clonotype was seen more than once but under ten times. The V and J genes are TRBV4-1 and TRBJ2-7; 11 positions agree with TRBD1. CDR3 length equals 17 residues. Trimming cost V 2 bases and J 3 bases; bases outside gene matches: 9. Germline V gene lookup returns CDR1 MGHRA and CDR2 YSYEKL. CDR3 residues: CASSQHLAGQGVYEQYF. Written as DNA, the CDR3 is TGCGCCAGCAGCCAACATCTAGCGGGACAGGGGGTCTACGAGCAGTACTTC.

The table lists this clonotype with many counts. This chain joins TRBV9 and TRBJ2-7, with 7 bases lining up with TRBD2. The CDR3 contains 15 residues. Germline trimming cut 0 bases from V and 3 bases from J; bases unmatched to any gene: 6. Germline CDR1 and CDR2: SGDLS and YYNGEE. Written as DNA, the CDR3 is TGTGCCAGCAGCGTAGCGCCCGGGACTAACTACGAGCAGTACTTC. Translating gives CASSVAPGTNYEQYF.

As concerns this clonotype: A much larger clone differs from this one at a single base, so this may be a read error. The chain carries TRBV6-5 and TRBJ2-1; D possibly corresponds to TRBD2 (6 bases). Per the germline V gene, CDR1 is MNHEY and CDR2 is SVGAGI. The CDR3 runs to 12 residues. For the CDR3, the DNA is TGTGCCAGCACTGGGGGGTACAATGAGCGGTTCTTC. Its translation: CASTGGYNERFF.

This clonotype has ten or more counts. The V call is TRBV4-1, the J call TRBJ2-7; D is uncertain. Germline V CDR1 and CDR2: MGHRA, YSYEKL. CDR3 length equals 15 residues. V shed 0 bases and J shed 1 base, with 10 bases lying between them. CDR3 loop: CASSQDRGRSYEQYF. In DNA form, the CDR3 reads TGCGCCAGCAGCCAAGATCGAGGCCGGTCCTACGAGCAGTACTTC.

The table lists this clonotype with many counts. The chain links TRBV30 to TRBJ2-3; D is uncertain. The length of the CDR3 is 13 residues. Germline V CDR1 and CDR2: GTSNPN, SVGIG (reference sequence). Trimming stripped 1 base from V and 4 bases from J, with 9 bases between. The CDR3 nucleotides read TGTGCCTGGAGTGGCCAGTCCCCAGATACGCAGTATTTT. Its translation is CAWSGQSPDTQYF.

There are many counts of this clonotype. This chain links TRBV6-2 or TRBV6-3 with TRBJ2-3; D possibly uses TRBD1 or TRBD2 (5 bases each). The CDR3 has 12 residues. The V and J ends lost 7 bases and 14 bases respectively, with 19 bases between them. Germline V lookup: CDR1 MNHEY, CDR2 SVGEGT. CDR3 in DNA: TGTGCCAGCAAACTATCCCGGGACCAGTGGTATTTT. Its protein product is CASKLSRDQWYF.

About this clonotype itself: Given a much more abundant clone one base away, this may be a read error. This rearrangement joins TRBV19 to TRBJ2-2; D unclear. Germline V CDR1 and CDR2: LNHDA, SQIVND (reference sequence). This CDR3 comprises 15 residues. Trimming pared 2 bases from V and 4 bases from J, leaving 11 bases between. The CDR3 DNA sequence: TGTGCCAGTAGTATAAGCGTAAGGTCCACCGGGGAGCTGTTTTTT. Its translation is CASSISVRSTGELFF.

V is TRBV12-3 or TRBV12-4 and J is TRBJ2-7, with D perhaps TRBD1 (6 bases). Trimming took off 6 bases at V and 0 bases at J, with 12 bases between the two ends. The length of the CDR3 is 14 residues. The chain's CDR3 is CASSLNRDSYEQYF. DNA for the CDR3: TGTGCCAGCAGCCTGAACAGGGACTCCTACGAGCAGTACTTC.

The sample holds many counts of this clonotype. This chain connects TRBV6-5 to TRBJ2-3, with TRBD2 matching over 9 bases. The CDR3 runs 16 residues. CDR1 and CDR2 (germline): MNHEY, SVGAGI. Trimming removed 2 bases from V and 5 bases from J; junction bases left unmatched: 8. CDR3 in DNA: TGTGCCAGCAGTTACGGGGCGGGAGGGCCGGGAGATACGCAGTATTTT. It encodes CASSYGAGGPGDTQYF.

Details on this clonotype: The junction and the germline gene differ at one end; a read error may be behind it. The chain is built from TRBV6-5 and TRBJ2-1, with TRBD1 identical over 7 bases. The germline V gene encodes CDR1 MNHEY and CDR2 SVGAGI. The CDR3 length is 14 residues. CDR3 in amino acids: CASSSRDSYNEQSF. In nucleotides, the CDR3 is TGTGCCAGCAGTTCTAGGGACAGTTACAATGAGCAGTCCTTC.

Only a few counts were recorded for this clonotype. This CDR3 reads CASSLEAGGPSSYEQYF. CDR3 sequence (DNA): TGTGCCAGCAGCTTAGAGGCGGGCGGGCCTAGCTCCTACGAGCAGTACTTC. The chain combines TRBV7-9 with TRBJ2-7; D is possibly TRBD2 (5 bases). Trimming took off 1 base at V and 0 bases at J, with 16 bases between the two ends. This CDR3 comprises 17 residues. CDR1 is SEHNR, CDR2 FQNEAQ, per germline (reference sequence).

This clonotype was observed many times. The chain carries TRBV12-3 or TRBV12-4 and TRBJ2-2; a weak D match, TRBD2 (6 bases). Trimming pared 2 bases from V and 2 bases from J, leaving 9 bases between. CDR3 length: 15 amino acids. CDR3 nucleotide sequence: TGTGCCAGCAGTTTAATCGGGAGTAACACCGGGGAGCTGTTTTTT. Encoded protein: CASSLIGSNTGELFF.

This chain connects TRBV6-2 or TRBV6-3 to TRBJ2-7, with D tentatively TRBD1 (5 bases). Germline V gene sequence: CDR1 MNHEY, CDR2 SVGEGT. V was cut by 0 bases and J by 3 bases, with 12 bases left in between. This CDR3 contains 15 residues. In nucleotides, the CDR3 is TGTGCCAGCAGTTACTCTCTTCAGGGAAACTACGAGCAGTACTTC. It translates to CASSYSLQGNYEQYF.